These T cell receptor beta chains were read from a single sample in a study of shared clonotypes between healthy human individuals. Using immunoSEQ multiplex PCR, the repertoire was profiled, and TCRdb retains in-frame clones only, with some absent. The sample holds some 2 million clones, over 85% seen once. Specimen: naive CD8+ T cells sorted from blood. The receptors derive from a man between 18 and 29 years old in good health. Each CDR3 is given with its conserved first and last residue. The D gene is left open where the match is weak. Some rows mark clone size as missing; the rest say once, few, many or name a class of expanded clone.

abundance	j_gene	v_gene	d_gene	CDR3aa	CDR3nt
.	TRBJ1-6	TRBV30	TRBD1	CAWSVHPRGGGHSPLHF	TGTGCCTGGAGTGTACACCCCAGGGGGGGCGGACATTCACCCCTCCACTTT
.	TRBJ2-3	TRBV13	.	CASSLSEQGRYDTQYF	TGTGCCAGCAGCCTCTCGGAGCAGGGCCGATATGATACGCAGTATTTT
.	TRBJ2-3	TRBV9	.	CASSAPRSVGADTQYF	TGTGCCAGCAGCGCCCCCCGGTCGGTAGGGGCAGATACGCAGTATTTT
.	TRBJ2-7	TRBV6-1	.	CASSDRDRGPYEQYF	TGTGCCAGCAGTGACAGGGACCGGGGCCCCTACGAGCAGTACTTC
.	TRBJ1-2	TRBV7-2	TRBD1	CASSSNRLDRFFYGYTF	TGTGCCAGCAGTTCTAATAGATTGGACAGGTTTTTTTATGGCTACACCTTC
.	TRBJ2-7	TRBV5-6	TRBD2	CASRTSAGFNYEQYF	TGTGCCAGCAGGACATCAGCGGGATTTAACTACGAGCAGTACTTC
.	TRBJ1-1	TRBV7-8	.	CASSRPGGMNTEAFF	TGTGCCAGCAGCCGACCCGGGGGCATGAACACTGAAGCTTTCTTT
.	TRBJ1-2	TRBV19	.	CASSIEAGLGYTF	TGTGCCAGTAGTATTGAGGCCGGATTGGGCTACACCTTC
.	TRBJ2-3	TRBV10-2	.	CASTDSSGLTDTQYF	TGCGCCAGCACCGACTCCTCGGGACTTACAGATACGCAGTATTTT
once	TRBJ2-1	TRBV7-9	.	CASSLFNYNEQFF	TGTGCCAGCAGCCTATTCAATTACAATGAGCAGTTCTTC
.	TRBJ1-2	TRBV4-3	.	CASSQEKGWEGYTF	TGCGCCAGCAGCCAAGAAAAGGGGTGGGAAGGCTACACCTTC
many	TRBJ2-5	TRBV11-1	.	CASRGTEQETQYF	TGTGCCAGCCGGGGGACAGAACAAGAGACCCAGTACTTC
.	TRBJ2-5	TRBV28	TRBD1	CASSSISSWGSGTGWETQYF	TGTGCCAGCAGTTCGATATCCAGTTGGGGTTCCGGGACAGGGTGGGAGACCCAGTACTTC
.	TRBJ1-4	TRBV25-1	TRBD1	CARIDRVGSVKLFF	TGTGCCAGGATAGACAGGGTTGGTTCGGTAAAACTGTTTTTT
.	TRBJ2-2	TRBV13	TRBD1	CASSFGQGDTGELFF	TGTGCCAGCAGCTTCGGACAGGGAGACACCGGGGAGCTGTTTTTT
once	TRBJ1-5	TRBV2	.	CASRVGGSNQPQHF	TGTGCCAGCAGAGTCGGAGGTAGCAATCAGCCCCAGCATTTT
.	TRBJ1-2	TRBV6-5	.	CASSYSPGYGYTF	TGTGCCAGCAGTTACTCGCCGGGCTATGGCTACACCTTC
.	TRBJ2-3	TRBV9	TRBD1	CASSVTGSTDTQYF	TGTGCCAGCAGCGTGACAGGGTCCACAGATACGCAGTATTTT
.	TRBJ2-1	TRBV13	TRBD1	CASSLAGQGTDEQFF	TGTGCCAGCAGCTTAGCGGGACAGGGGACCGATGAGCAGTTCTTC
.	TRBJ1-4	TRBV23-1	.	CASSQSRWGTNEKLFF	TGCGCCAGCAGTCAATCTCGGTGGGGTACTAATGAAAAACTGTTTTTT
.	TRBJ1-6	TRBV27	.	CASSPDWGKSYNSPLHF	TGTGCCAGCAGCCCCGATTGGGGGAAAAGTTATAATTCACCCCTCCACTTT
few	TRBJ2-1	TRBV6-5	.	CASSYSEGNEQFF	TGTGCCAGCAGTTACTCGGAAGGGAATGAGCAGTTCTTC
.	TRBJ1-5	TRBV13	.	CASSLGLNPPQHF	TGTGCCAGCAGCTTAGGCCTAAATCCGCCCCAGCATTTT
once	TRBJ2-5	TRBV7-8	TRBD2	CASSLDRRGGGGAQETQYF	TGTGCCAGCAGCTTAGATCGCCGGGGCGGCGGGGGGGCCCAGGAGACCCAGTACTTC
.	TRBJ2-3	TRBV5-6	TRBD2	CASSLGTSWTDTQYF	TGTGCCAGCAGCCTCGGGACTAGCTGGACAGATACGCAGTATTTT
.	TRBJ1-5	TRBV6-6	.	CASSYSIGSNQPQHF	TGTGCCAGCAGTTACTCGATAGGTAGCAATCAGCCCCAGCATTTT
.	TRBJ2-7	TRBV28	TRBD1	CASSLGQGAYEQYF	TGTGCCAGCAGTTTAGGACAGGGCGCCTACGAGCAGTACTTC
.	TRBJ2-1	TRBV5-1	.	CASSVGTENNEQFF	TGCGCCAGCAGCGTCGGGACTGAAAACAATGAGCAGTTCTTC
.	TRBJ2-3	TRBV5-1	TRBD2	CASSSLSGGLDTQYF	TGCGCCAGCAGCTCCCTCAGCGGGGGATTGGATACGCAGTATTTT
.	TRBJ1-2	TRBV4-1	TRBD1	CASSDDRGGHYGYTF	TGCGCCAGCAGCGACGACAGGGGCGGGCACTATGGCTACACCTTC
.	TRBJ2-5	TRBV7-7	TRBD2	CASSLGLAETQYF	TGTGCTAGCAGCTTAGGACTAGCGGAGACCCAGTACTTC
.	TRBJ2-2	TRBV11-3	TRBD1	CASSKTGTTGELFF	TGTGCCAGCAGCAAGACAGGGACCACCGGGGAGCTGTTTTTT
once	TRBJ2-3	TRBV9	.	CASTPGAQGTDTQYF	TGTGCCAGCACCCCGGGGGCGCAGGGCACAGATACGCAGTATTTT
once	TRBJ2-7	TRBV7-9	TRBD1	CASSLDRQGAYEQYF	TGTGCCAGCAGCTTAGACCGACAGGGGGCCTACGAGCAGTACTTC
.	TRBJ1-2	TRBV14	.	CASSFHQTAPYTF	TGTGCCAGCAGCTTCCACCAGACAGCTCCCTACACCTTC
.	TRBJ1-1	TRBV30	.	CAWSRGDGEAFF	TGTGCCTGGAGCCGGGGGGATGGTGAAGCTTTCTTT
.	TRBJ2-1	TRBV7-9	TRBD1	CASSPQLDREFEQFF	TGTGCCAGCAGCCCACAACTCGACAGGGAATTTGAGCAGTTCTTC
.	TRBJ2-2	TRBV7-6	.	CASSPAPGVGTGELFF	TGTGCCAGCAGCCCAGCCCCAGGGGTTGGCACCGGGGAGCTGTTTTTT
.	TRBJ2-3	TRBV10-2	TRBD2	CASRLLAGGPLDTQYF	TGCGCCAGCAGACTCCTAGCGGGAGGGCCATTGGATACGCAGTATTTT
.	TRBJ1-1	TRBV30	.	CAWSWDLSNTEAFF	TGTGCCTGGAGTTGGGACTTATCGAACACTGAAGCTTTCTTT
once	TRBJ2-7	TRBV7-9	.	CASSPTGEQYF	TGTGCCAGCAGCCCAACTGGTGAGCAGTACTTC
.	TRBJ2-7	TRBV6-5	.	CASSTDSPYEQYF	TGTGCCAGCAGTACAGACAGCCCCTACGAGCAGTACTTC
.	TRBJ2-3	TRBV18	.	CASSPPSGDTQYF	TGTGCCAGCTCACCACCCTCGGGAGATACGCAGTATTTT
.	TRBJ2-7	TRBV6-1	.	CASSDGGAGYEQYF	TGTGCCAGCAGTGACGGAGGGGCTGGATACGAGCAGTACTTC
.	TRBJ2-7	TRBV5-6	.	CASSLVSGYEQYF	TGTGCCAGCAGCTTGGTAAGCGGCTACGAGCAGTACTTC
.	TRBJ2-2	TRBV9	.	CASSVMGGELFF	TGTGCCAGCAGCGTCATGGGCGGGGAGCTGTTTTTT
.	TRBJ2-1	TRBV7-8	.	CASSLEYGGGGGGAYNEQFF	TGTGCCAGCAGCTTAGAATATGGGGGAGGGGGAGGCGGAGCATACAATGAGCAGTTCTTC
.	TRBJ1-1	TRBV7-2	.	CASSLLGPNREAFF	TGTGCCAGCAGCCTATTAGGACCCAACCGTGAAGCTTTCTTT
.	TRBJ2-7	TRBV6-5	.	CASSYTGSGEQYF	TGTGCCAGCAGTTACACGGGCAGTGGCGAGCAGTACTTC
.	TRBJ2-7	TRBV27	TRBD2	CASSPLAGEGYEQYF	TGTGCCAGCAGTCCACTAGCGGGAGAGGGGTACGAGCAGTACTTC
.	TRBJ2-3	TRBV9	.	CASSAHGEVERDTQYF	TGTGCCAGCAGCGCGCATGGGGAAGTAGAAAGGGATACGCAGTATTTT
.	TRBJ2-7	TRBV4-3	.	CASSPLVAGGTYEQYF	TGCGCCAGCAGCCCACTTGTGGCGGGCGGAACCTACGAGCAGTACTTC
.	TRBJ2-1	TRBV7-9	.	CASSLASAQGTYNEQFF	TGTGCCAGCAGCTTGGCTAGCGCCCAAGGGACCTACAATGAGCAGTTCTTC
.	TRBJ2-7	TRBV27	TRBD2	CASSTSPFPGGPYEQYF	TGTGCCAGCAGCACCTCACCATTTCCGGGGGGGCCCTACGAGCAGTACTTC
.	TRBJ2-7	TRBV30	.	CAWNEQYF	TGTGCCTGGAACGAGCAGTACTTC
.	TRBJ2-1	TRBV6-6	TRBD2	CASSGKSSGSYNEQFF	TGTGCCAGCAGTGGAAAGTCTAGCGGGAGTTACAATGAGCAGTTCTTC
.	TRBJ1-6	TRBV6-5	.	CASSYRGGGSPLHF	TGTGCCAGCAGTTACCGGGGGGGAGGTTCACCCCTCCACTTT
.	TRBJ2-3	TRBV5-6	.	CASSLMDLGYTDTQYF	TGTGCCAGCAGCTTGATGGATTTGGGGTACACAGATACGCAGTATTTT
.	TRBJ1-1	TRBV30	TRBD1	CAWRYRGLNTEAFF	TGTGCCTGGAGATACAGGGGTCTGAACACTGAAGCTTTCTTT